Presented here are 15 T cell receptor beta chains from one specimen sequenced in a study of blood T cell repertoires in COVID-19 (TCRdb year 2020). The method was the immunoSEQ multiplex PCR assay. Entries here come from immuneACCESS through TCRdb and include only in-frame sequences with V and J called. Some clones fail to appear in such tables; in the studies checked, an unresolved V gene covers under half of the shortfall, and the cause of the remainder is unknown. The sample table shows approximately 74,000 clones, and 80% to 85% are seen once. The ten largest clones add up to roughly 2.5% of the sample. What was sequenced was peripheral blood. The receptors shown here come from a man at least 80 years old with active or convalescent COVID-19.

This clone has a single count. The J gene is TRBJ1-5, the V gene TRBV27, with D uncertain. The CDR3 sequence is 14 residues long. Germline loops: CDR1 MNHEY, CDR2 SMNVEV (reference sequence). Trimming shortened V by 8 bases and J by 6 bases, and 17 bases separated the two germline ends. CDR3 DNA sequence: TGTGCCAGCCCGAGGGCGGTGGCAGCTCAGCCCCAGCATTTT. It yields the protein CASPRAVAAQPQHF.

The chain uses TRBV3-1 (or the pseudogene TRBV3-2) and TRBJ2-1; maybe TRBD1 (6 bases). CDR3 size: 20 residues. Germline-derived CDR1 and CDR2 are LGHDT and YNNKEL (reference sequence). V lost 6 bases and J lost 2, with 29 bases in between. CDR3 DNA sequence: TGTGCCAGCAGTAGTTTACACGGACAGCACATCGTTCGGGCCTACAATGAGCAGTTCTTC. It codes for CASSSLHGQHIVRAYNEQFF.

This chain links TRBV5-1 with TRBJ2-1; a possible D gene is TRBD2 (5 bases). The CDR3 is 14 residues long. CDR1 and CDR2 from the germline V gene are SGHRS and YFSETQ. Trimming shortened V by 0 bases and J by 7 bases, and 11 bases separated the two germline ends. CDR3 DNA: TGCGCCAGCAGCTTGGTTCCCCGGGATAATGAGCAGTTCTTC. Protein: CASSLVPRDNEQFF.

Here the CDR3 reads CAWSGSRVGNQPQHF. The CDR3 region has the DNA TGTGCCTGGAGTGGATCCAGGGTAGGCAATCAGCCCCAGCATTTT. J is TRBJ1-5 and V is TRBV30; a possible D gene is TRBD1 (5 bases). Germline loops: CDR1 GTSNPN, CDR2 SVGIG (reference sequence). The CDR3 is made up of 15 amino acids. Trimming left V 1 base short and J 2 bases short, with 12 bases between. Filled out from reference TRBV30 and TRBJ1-5, the complete variable domain reads SQTIHQWPATLVQPVGSPLSLECTVEGTSNPNLYWYRQAAGRGLQLLFYSVGIGQISSEVPQNLSASRPQDRQFILSSKKLLLSDSGFYLCAWSGSRVGNQPQHFGDGTRLSIL.

The genes are TRBV18 and TRBJ1-3; 9 bases are a match to TRBD1. With 4 bases clipped from V and 0 bases from J, the junction kept 13 bases outside the gene matches. The CDR3 covers 19 residues. Germline V gene data show CDR1 as KGHSH and CDR2 as LQKENI. The CDR3 sequence: CASSRDVPGQGSSGNTIYF. CDR3 DNA: TGTGCCAGCTCACGGGACGTTCCGGGACAGGGAAGCTCTGGAAACACCATATATTTT.

The chain carries TRBV21-1 and TRBJ2-7; whether TRBD2, the table's D call, matches the DNA was not checked. TRBV21-1 is a recognized pseudogene. CDR3 length equals 12 residues. The CDR3 DNA sequence: TGTGCCAGCGGGGCCGGGACTTCGGCGCAGTACTTC. Protein product: CASGAGTSAQYF.

The V call is TRBV6-5, the J call TRBJ1-3, with D perhaps matching TRBD1 (5 bases). V was clipped by 5 bases and J by 2 bases, with 13 bases between them. The CDR3 has 15 residues. Germline-derived CDR1 and CDR2 are MNHEY and SVGAGI. CDR3 sequence reads: CASSPSPGTGNTIYF. CDR3 bases: TGTGCCAGCAGTCCCTCCCCAGGGACTGGAAACACCATATATTTT.

The CDR3 DNA sequence: TGTGCCAGCAGCTCTCAGCGGGGGGGTTGGGAGACCCAGTACTTC. Its translation is CASSSQRGGWETQYF. This chain connects TRBV7-2 to TRBJ2-5; 10 positions match TRBD2. Trimming cost V 4 bases and J 5 bases; bases outside gene matches: 7. The germline V gene encodes CDR1 SGHTA and CDR2 FQGNSA. The CDR3 covers 15 residues. Full variable domain (rest looked up from reference TRBV7-2 and TRBJ2-5): GAGVSQSPSNKVTEKGKDVELRCDPISGHTALYWYRQSLGQGLEFLIYFQGNSAPDKSGLPSDRFSAERTGGSVSTLTIQRTQQEDSAVYLCASSSQRGGWETQYFGPGTRLLVL.

This clone has just one count. The gene calls are TRBV18 and TRBJ2-5; D gene unclear. Germline loops: CDR1 KGHSH, CDR2 LQKENI. Trimming shortened V by 2 bases and J by 1 base, and 5 bases separated the two germline ends. This CDR3 has 13 residues. In DNA, the CDR3 is TGTGCCAGCTCACCAAACTCCCAAGAGACCCAGTACTTC. It translates to CASSPNSQETQYF.

The chain has TRBV19 and TRBJ1-4; D unclear. The CDR3 runs 12 residues. With 9 bases removed from V and 10 bases from J, the gap between germline ends came to 15 bases. The V gene's germline CDR1 is LNHDA and CDR2 SQIVND (reference sequence). The CDR3 DNA reads as TGTGCCAGCCCCCACCCCGGCGGAAAACTGTTTTTT. Its translation: CASPHPGGKLFF.

The chain recombines TRBV7-2 with TRBJ2-6; D possibly corresponds to TRBD1 (5 bases). CDR1 and CDR2 (germline): SGHTA, FQGNSA. The CDR3 runs 17 residues. Trimming left V 0 bases short and J 13 bases short, with 22 bases between. CDR3 nucleotides: TGTGCCAGCAGCTTAGCGGCAGGGCGGACACCTGGGGCTGTCCTGACTTTC. Protein: CASSLAAGRTPGAVLTF.

V and J are TRBV7-9 and TRBJ2-7; the D gene is possibly TRBD1 (5 bases). The germline V and J ends were trimmed by 5 bases and 2 bases, with 22 bases remaining between them. In germline, CDR1 is SEHNR, CDR2 FQNEAQ (reference sequence). The CDR3 is 17 residues long. The CDR3 DNA reads as TGTGCCAGCAGCCCCCCGTTGGTGGCAGGGTTAGCCTACGAGCAGTACTTC. Protein product: CASSPPLVAGLAYEQYF.

The sample holds one count of this clone. The V call is TRBV2, the J call TRBJ2-5; tentative D call: TRBD2 (5 bases). In germline, CDR1 is SNHLY, CDR2 FYNNEI. This CDR3 is built from 14 residues. The V gene lost 0 bases and the J gene lost 5 bases, with 10 bases spanning the gap. CDR3 sequence (DNA): TGTGCCAGCAGTGAAGCCCCCCGAGGGGAGACCCAGTACTTC. Protein product: CASSEAPRGETQYF.

CDR3 DNA: TGTGCCAGCAGTACTCCCAGACAGGGATTTCTCTATGGCTACACCTTC. Translation: CASSTPRQGFLYGYTF. The rearrangement uses TRBV28 and TRBJ1-2, with 7 bases identical to TRBD1. CDR1 is MDHEN and CDR2 is SYDVKM in the germline V gene. The CDR3 totals 16 residues. V gave up 5 bases and J gave up 4 bases; unmatched junction bases: 13.

The genes are TRBV18 and TRBJ1-1; D is unclear. CDR3 length: 16 amino acids. Germline lookup yields CDR1 KGHSH and CDR2 LQKENI. V was cut by 0 bases and J by 4 bases, with 15 bases left in between. The CDR3 here is CASSPPGNQWSTEAFF. The CDR3 DNA reads as TGTGCCAGCTCACCACCGGGTAACCAGTGGAGCACTGAAGCTTTCTTT.